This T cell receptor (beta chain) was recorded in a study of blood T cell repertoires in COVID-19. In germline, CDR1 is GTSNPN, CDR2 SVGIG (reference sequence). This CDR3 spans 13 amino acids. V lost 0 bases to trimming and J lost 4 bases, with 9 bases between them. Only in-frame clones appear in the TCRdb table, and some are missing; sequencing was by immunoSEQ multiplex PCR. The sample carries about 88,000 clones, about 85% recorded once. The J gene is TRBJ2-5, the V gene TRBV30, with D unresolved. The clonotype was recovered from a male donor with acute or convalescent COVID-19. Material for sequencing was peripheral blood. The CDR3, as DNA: TGTGCCTGGAGTGTATCTTTATCAGAGACCCAGTACTTC. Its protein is CAWSVSLSETQYF.